These 17 T cell receptor beta chains originate from one sample sequenced in a study of blood T cell repertoires in COVID-19. Measured with immunoSEQ multiplex PCR; TCRdb has only the in-frame clones, and not every one. The data hold fewer than 300,000 clones, with roughly 83% observed a single time. Sequencing was done on a sample of peripheral blood. The receptors here all came from a woman between 65 and 79 years old with active or convalescent COVID-19.

This chain joins TRBV7-8 and TRBJ2-2; 7 bases fit TRBD2. The CDR3 consists of 16 residues. Germline trimming cut 4 bases from V and 2 bases from J; bases unmatched to any gene: 7. Germline lookup yields CDR1 SGHVS and CDR2 FQNEAQ. This chain's CDR3 is CASSSWTRPNTGELFF. DNA for the CDR3: TGTGCCAGCAGCTCCTGGACTAGGCCTAACACCGGGGAGCTGTTTTTT. Full variable domain (missing parts from reference TRBV7-8 and TRBJ2-2): GAGVSQSPRYKVAKRGQDVALRCDPISGHVSLFWYQQALGQGPEFLTYFQNEAQLDKSGLPSDRFFAERPEGSVSTLKIQRTQQEDSAVYLCASSSWTRPNTGELFFGEGSRLTVL.

This clone has a single count. V and J are TRBV18 and TRBJ1-2, with D uncertain. The ends were cut back, 4 bases at V and 6 bases at J, with 12 bases in the middle. CDR3 length equals 13 residues. The germline CDR1 and CDR2 sequences are KGHSH and LQKENI. The CDR3 DNA sequence: TGTGCCAGCTCACTATCCGGGTATGATGGCTACACCTTC. Amino acid sequence: CASSLSGYDGYTF.

The V call is TRBV3-1 (or the pseudogene TRBV3-2), the J call TRBJ1-1; D gene ambiguous. Trimming removed 5 bases at V and 3 bases at J, with 10 bases between. Germline CDR1 reads LGHDT; CDR2 reads YNNKEL (reference sequence). CDR3 length equals 13 residues. Written as DNA, the CDR3 is TGTGCCAGCAGCTACGGAGTAGACACTGAAGCTTTCTTT. Translated, it gives CASSYGVDTEAFF.

In its sample, this clone was seen once. The chain is built from TRBV7-2 and TRBJ2-7, with D possibly TRBD2 on 5 matching bases. Trimming removed 9 bases from V and 4 bases from J, with 19 bases in between. The V gene's germline CDR1 is SGHTA and CDR2 FQGNSA. This CDR3 has 14 residues. The chain's CDR3 is CARGADGPPYEQYF. Here the CDR3 DNA reads TGTGCCAGGGGAGCGGACGGTCCTCCATACGAGCAGTACTTC.

V and J are TRBV3-1 (or the pseudogene TRBV3-2) and TRBJ1-5; D might be TRBD1 (5 bases). CDR1 LGHDT and CDR2 YNNKEL come from the germline V gene (reference sequence). This CDR3 has 19 residues. Trimming shortened V by 2 bases and J by 1 base, and 21 bases separated the two germline ends. CDR3: CASSQPPFLRGASNQPQHF. The CDR3 coding sequence is TGTGCCAGCAGCCAACCCCCCTTTTTGCGGGGCGCGAGCAATCAGCCCCAGCATTTT.

CDR3 loop: CSASGEGEKLFF. DNA for the CDR3: TGCAGTGCTAGTGGAGAGGGTGAAAAACTGTTTTTT. This chain joins TRBV20-1 and TRBJ1-4; no definite D call. Trimming removed 3 bases from V and 7 bases from J, with 9 bases in between. There are 12 residues in the CDR3. Germline V CDR1 and CDR2: DFQATT, SNEGSKA (reference sequence).

V and J are TRBV10-3 and TRBJ2-7, with 7 bases that match TRBD2. Looked up from germline, CDR1 is ENHRY and CDR2 is SYGVKD. CDR3 length: 14 amino acids. V trimming: 2 bases; J trimming: 5 bases; junction bases outside the gene matches: 6. CDR3 sequence reads: CAISEGGGEDEQYF. The CDR3 DNA is TGTGCCATCAGTGAGGGGGGGGGAGAAGACGAGCAGTACTTC.

The rearrangement joins TRBV10-3 to TRBJ1-1, with 7 bases identical to TRBD1. V lost 6 bases to trimming and J lost 0 bases; unmatched junction nucleotides: 10. The CDR3 runs to 16 residues. CDR1 and CDR2 (germline): ENHRY, SYGVKD. For the CDR3, the DNA is TGTGCCATCAGAGACGGGCCGGGACAGCTGAACACTGAAGCTTTCTTT. Translated, it gives CAIRDGPGQLNTEAFF.

This chain joins TRBV6-6 and TRBJ2-3; TRBD2 is a possible D gene (5 bases). This CDR3 region has 15 residues. The ends were cut back, 5 bases at V and 1 base at J, with 13 bases in the middle. Germline values: CDR1 MNHNY, CDR2 SVGAGI (reference sequence). CDR3 in amino acids: CASSGTGRGTDTQYF. The CDR3, as DNA: TGTGCCAGCAGTGGCACGGGAAGGGGCACAGATACGCAGTATTTT.

This sequence joins TRBV3-1 (or the pseudogene TRBV3-2) and TRBJ1-1, with TRBD1 matching over 7 bases. J lost 0 bases, V lost 4 bases, and 5 bases had no gene match. The CDR3 length is 15 residues. CDR1 is LGHDT and CDR2 is YNNKEL in the germline V gene (reference sequence). In DNA form, the CDR3 reads TGTGCCAGCAGCCGACAGGGAGCCATGAACACTGAAGCTTTCTTT. This codes for CASSRQGAMNTEAFF.

The CDR3 region is CSVAQGPGNTIYF. Written as DNA, the CDR3 is TGCAGCGTGGCACAGGGGCCCGGAAACACCATATATTTT. The chain recombines TRBV29-1 with TRBJ1-3; TRBD1 agrees at 7 bases. V shed 6 bases, J shed 4 bases, and the junction held 6 bases outside the gene matches. The CDR3 is made up of 13 amino acids. Germline V gives CDR1 SQVTM, CDR2 ANQGSEA.

The chain links TRBV5-1 to TRBJ2-5, with D unresolved. CDR1 and CDR2 (germline): SGHRS, YFSETQ. The CDR3 is 12 amino acids. Between the trimmed V and J ends, which lost 4 bases and 0 bases, there was a span of 4 bases. This CDR3 reads CASSPNQETQYF. As DNA, the CDR3 is TGCGCCAGCAGCCCCAACCAAGAGACCCAGTACTTC. Together with reference TRBV5-1 and TRBJ2-5, the CDR3 gives the full variable domain: KAGVTQTPRYLIKTRGQQVTLSCSPISGHRSVSWYQQTPGQGLQFLFEYFSETQRNKGNFPGRFSGRQFSNSRSEMNVSTLELGDSALYLCASSPNQETQYFGPGTRLLVL.

J is TRBJ2-7 and V is TRBV6-1; the match to TRBD2 covers 11 bases. Unmatched junction bases numbered 11, after V lost 2 bases and J lost 8 bases. Germline assignment: CDR1 MNHNS and CDR2 SASEGT. This CDR3 has 16 amino acids. CDR3 DNA sequence: TGTGCCAGCAGTGAATCGTCTTATAGCGGGGGGGCCAAGCAGTACTTC. Amino acids: CASSESSYSGGAKQYF.

The V and J genes are TRBV6-1 and TRBJ2-7; 7 nucleotides agree with TRBD1. The ends lost 0 bases at V and 9 bases at J; junction bases unmatched: 14. The CDR3 has 16 residues. In germline, CDR1 is MNHNS, CDR2 SASEGT. CDR3 in amino acids: CASSEATTGNGLRQYF. The CDR3 bases are TGTGCCAGCAGTGAAGCGACGACAGGGAATGGGCTTCGGCAGTACTTC.

The rearrangement uses TRBV5-1 and TRBJ2-7; a possible D gene is TRBD1 (6 bases). The CDR3 has 14 amino acids. V dropped 4 bases and J dropped 1 base, with 12 bases sitting between them. From germline, CDR1 is SGHRS and CDR2 YFSETQ. The CDR3 region has the DNA TGCGCCAGCAGCCCAGCAGGGGAATCCTACGAGCAGTACTTC. This gives the protein CASSPAGESYEQYF. Full variable domain (rest looked up from reference TRBV5-1 and TRBJ2-7): KAGVTQTPRYLIKTRGQQVTLSCSPISGHRSVSWYQQTPGQGLQFLFEYFSETQRNKGNFPGRFSGRQFSNSRSEMNVSTLELGDSALYLCASSPAGESYEQYFGPGTRLTVT.

This sequence joins TRBV28 and TRBJ2-7; 8 bases map to TRBD1. The junction had 16 bases not matched to a gene; V was cut back by 3 bases and J by 6 bases. Per the germline V gene, CDR1 is MDHEN and CDR2 is SYDVKM. The CDR3 contains 17 residues. Here the CDR3 DNA reads TGTGCCAGCAGTTTCCCTGCCTGGACAGGGAAGGGAGGCGAGCAGTACTTC. As protein: CASSFPAWTGKGGEQYF. Using reference TRBV28 and TRBJ2-7 for the parts outside the CDR3, the full variable domain is DVKVTQSSRYLVKRTGEKVFLECVQDMDHENMFWYRQDPGLGLRLIYFSYDVKMKEKGDIPEGYSVSREKKERFSLILESASTNQTSMYLCASSFPAWTGKGGEQYFGPGTRLTVT.

The sample holds one count of this clone. The chain is built from TRBV28 and TRBJ1-5; the D is unclear. The CDR3 covers 12 residues. V lost 6 bases and J lost 5, with 8 bases in between. Germline V gives CDR1 MDHEN, CDR2 SYDVKM. Written as DNA, the CDR3 is TGTGCCAGCAGCAAAGCGGATCAGCCCCAGCATTTT. It yields the protein CASSKADQPQHF.